What follows is one T cell receptor (beta chain) and its context. This entry belongs to a study of T cells in Graves' hyperthyroidism and ophthalmopathy. The wider study: Specimen type is peripheral blood, collected at initial diagnosis prior to any treatment.

The germline V gene has CDR1 DFQATT and CDR2 SNEGSKA (reference sequence). V lost 0 bases and J 12 bases, leaving 8 bases between the germline ends. CDR3 length equals 10 residues. RNA transcripts provided the source from which TCR beta CDR3 regions were amplified. Initially, a first-round RT-PCR of the TCR CDR3 employed the HTBI primer set. TCRdb redid the calling of the multiplex PCR reads with MiXCR, one entry per CDR3 protein. Of hundreds of thousands of distinct CDR3 sequences listed, around 21% are singletons. Ophthalmopathy patients had moderate-to-severe active disease, CAS ≥3, NOSPECS ≥4, and disease duration under 3 months. PBMCs were obtained from over 8.5 ml fresh peripheral blood.

The sequence was collected from a man between 25 and 39 years old with Graves' ophthalmopathy. The sample consisted of blood. V and J are TRBV20-1 and TRBJ2-5; D unclear. The CDR3 region has the DNA TGCAGTGCTAGAGATACGTGGGAGTACTTC. Translation: CSARDTWEYF.